This TCR beta chain was retrieved from a study of response to subunit inactivated influenza vaccine. The study's findings and limits: Authors suggested each seasonal influenza vaccination recruits few new T cells.

MiXCR, run by TCRdb on the RT-PCR reads, gives a single entry per CDR3 protein. The table includes about 480,000 distinct CDR3 sequences, approximately 13% detected once. Details on this clonotype: Its cognate antigen is unknown.

The CDR3 is 13 residues long. The germline V gene encodes CDR1 MNHEY and CDR2 SVGEGT. V was clipped by 2 bases and J by 4 bases, with 5 bases between them. The chain combines TRBV6-2 or TRBV6-3 with TRBJ2-2, with D uncertain. The sequence was obtained from a man aged 50 to 59 who received an inactivated influenza vaccine. Material: PBMCs from blood, obtained 35 to 45 days after vaccination. The CDR3: CASSYAITGELFF. The CDR3 DNA is TGTGCCAGCAGTTACGCCATCACCGGGGAGCTGTTTTTT.